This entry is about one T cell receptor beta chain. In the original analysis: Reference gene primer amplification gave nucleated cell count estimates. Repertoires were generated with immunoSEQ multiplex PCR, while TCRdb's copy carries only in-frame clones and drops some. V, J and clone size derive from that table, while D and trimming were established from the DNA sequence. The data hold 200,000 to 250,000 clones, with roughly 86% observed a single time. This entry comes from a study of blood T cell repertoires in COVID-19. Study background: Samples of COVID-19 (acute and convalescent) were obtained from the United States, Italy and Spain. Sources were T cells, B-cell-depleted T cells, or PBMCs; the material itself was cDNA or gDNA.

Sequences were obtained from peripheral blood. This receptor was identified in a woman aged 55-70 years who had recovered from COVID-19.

CDR3 nucleotide sequence: TGTGCCAGCAGCTTGGGGGGGCGCTACGAGCAGTACTTC. Encoded protein: CASSLGGRYEQYF. The chain links TRBV5-5 to TRBJ2-7, with a tentative D call TRBD1 (6 bases). The length of the CDR3 is 13 residues. Germline loops: CDR1 SGHKS, CDR2 YYEKEE (reference sequence). The ends were cut back, 0 bases at V and 3 bases at J, with 7 bases in the middle. Full variable domain (missing parts from reference TRBV5-5 and TRBJ2-7): DAGVTQSPTHLIKTRGQQVTLRCSPISGHKSVSWYQQVLGQGPQFIFQYYEKEERGRGNFPDRFSARQFPNYSSELNVNALLLGDSALYLCASSLGGRYEQYFGPGTRLTVT.